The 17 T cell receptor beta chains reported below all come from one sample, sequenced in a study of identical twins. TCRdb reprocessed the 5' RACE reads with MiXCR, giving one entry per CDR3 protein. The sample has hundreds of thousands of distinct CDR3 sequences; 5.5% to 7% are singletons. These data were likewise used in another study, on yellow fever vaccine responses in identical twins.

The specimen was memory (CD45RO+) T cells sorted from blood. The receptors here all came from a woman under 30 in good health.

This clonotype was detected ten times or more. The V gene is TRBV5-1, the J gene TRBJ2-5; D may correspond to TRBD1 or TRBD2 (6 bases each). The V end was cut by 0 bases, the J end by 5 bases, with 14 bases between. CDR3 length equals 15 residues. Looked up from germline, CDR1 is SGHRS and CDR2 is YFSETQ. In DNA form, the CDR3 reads TGCGCCAGCAGCTTGGATTGGGGGGCGAAGGAGACCCAGTACTTC. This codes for CASSLDWGAKETQYF.

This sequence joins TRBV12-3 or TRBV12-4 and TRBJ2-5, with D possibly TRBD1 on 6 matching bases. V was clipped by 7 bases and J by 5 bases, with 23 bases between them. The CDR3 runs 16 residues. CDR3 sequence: CASTIHGTPSGETQYF. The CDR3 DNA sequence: TGTGCCAGCACTATACACGGGACACCGTCCGGCGAGACCCAGTACTTC.

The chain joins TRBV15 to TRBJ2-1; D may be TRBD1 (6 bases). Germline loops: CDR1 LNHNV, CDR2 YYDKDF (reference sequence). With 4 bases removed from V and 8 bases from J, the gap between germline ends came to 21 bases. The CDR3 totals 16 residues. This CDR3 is CATSKALGAVSDEQFF. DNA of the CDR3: TGTGCCACCAGCAAAGCCCTGGGGGCGGTAAGCGATGAGCAGTTCTTC.

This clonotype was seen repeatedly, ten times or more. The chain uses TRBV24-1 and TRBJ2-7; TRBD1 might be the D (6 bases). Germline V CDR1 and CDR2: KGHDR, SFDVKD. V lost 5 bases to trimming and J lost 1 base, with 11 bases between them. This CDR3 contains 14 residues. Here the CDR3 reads CATSARTDSYEQYF. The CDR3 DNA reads TGTGCCACCAGTGCGCGGACAGATTCCTACGAGCAGTACTTC.

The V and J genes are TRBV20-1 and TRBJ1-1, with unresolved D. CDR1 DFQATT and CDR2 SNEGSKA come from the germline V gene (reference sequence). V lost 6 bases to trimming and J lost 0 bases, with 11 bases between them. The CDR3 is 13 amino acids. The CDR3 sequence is CSACTTMNTEAFF. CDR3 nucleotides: TGCAGTGCCTGCACGACCATGAACACTGAAGCTTTCTTT.

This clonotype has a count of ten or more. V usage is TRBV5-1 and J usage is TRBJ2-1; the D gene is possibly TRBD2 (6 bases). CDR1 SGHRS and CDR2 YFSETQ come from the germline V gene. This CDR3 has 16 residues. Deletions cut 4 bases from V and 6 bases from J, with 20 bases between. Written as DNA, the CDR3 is TGCGCCAGCAGCGGAATGCCGGGACTGCTTTTCAATGAGCAGTTCTTC. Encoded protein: CASSGMPGLLFNEQFF.

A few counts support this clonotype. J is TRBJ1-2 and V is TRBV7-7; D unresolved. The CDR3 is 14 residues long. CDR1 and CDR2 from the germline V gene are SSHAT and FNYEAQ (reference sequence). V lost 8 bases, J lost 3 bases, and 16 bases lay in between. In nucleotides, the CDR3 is TGTGCCAGCTGGGTGCTGATTGACCACTATGGCTACACCTTC. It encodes CASWVLIDHYGYTF. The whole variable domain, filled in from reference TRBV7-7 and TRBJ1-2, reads GAGVSQSPRYKVTKRGQDVTLRCDPISSHATLYWYQQALGQGPEFLTYFNYEAQPDKSGLPSDRFSAERPEGSISTLTIQRTEQRDSAMYRCASWVLIDHYGYTFGSGTRLTVV.

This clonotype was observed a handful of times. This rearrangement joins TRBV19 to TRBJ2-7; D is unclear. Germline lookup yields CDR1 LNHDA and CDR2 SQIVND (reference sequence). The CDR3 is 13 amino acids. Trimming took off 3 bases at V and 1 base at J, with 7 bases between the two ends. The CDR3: CASSIAASYEQYF. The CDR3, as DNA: TGTGCCAGTAGTATTGCGGCTTCCTACGAGCAGTACTTC.

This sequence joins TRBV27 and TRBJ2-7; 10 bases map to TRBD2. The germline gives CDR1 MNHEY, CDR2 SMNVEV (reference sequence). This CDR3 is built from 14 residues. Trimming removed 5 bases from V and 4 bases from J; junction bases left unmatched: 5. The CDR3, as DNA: TGTGCCAGCAGTCAAGCGGGAGGGAGGTACGAGCAGTACTTC. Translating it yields CASSQAGGRYEQYF.

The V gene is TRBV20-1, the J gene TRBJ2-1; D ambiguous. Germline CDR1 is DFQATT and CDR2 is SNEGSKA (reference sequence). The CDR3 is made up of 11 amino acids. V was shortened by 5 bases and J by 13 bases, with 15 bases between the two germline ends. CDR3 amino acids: CSAPASWGQFF. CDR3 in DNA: TGCAGTGCTCCCGCATCGTGGGGACAGTTCTTC.

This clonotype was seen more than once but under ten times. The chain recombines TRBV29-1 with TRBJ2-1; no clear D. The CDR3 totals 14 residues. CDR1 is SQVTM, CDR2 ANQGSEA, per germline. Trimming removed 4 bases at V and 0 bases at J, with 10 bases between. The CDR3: CSVVRASSYNEQFF. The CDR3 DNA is TGCAGCGTTGTACGGGCCAGCTCCTACAATGAGCAGTTCTTC.

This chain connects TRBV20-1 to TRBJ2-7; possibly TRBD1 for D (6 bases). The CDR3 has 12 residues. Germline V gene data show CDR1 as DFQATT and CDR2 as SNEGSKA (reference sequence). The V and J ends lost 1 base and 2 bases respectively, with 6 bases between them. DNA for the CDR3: TGCAGTGCTAGAGGGACAGCCTACGAGCAGTACGTC. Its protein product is CSARGTAYEQYV.

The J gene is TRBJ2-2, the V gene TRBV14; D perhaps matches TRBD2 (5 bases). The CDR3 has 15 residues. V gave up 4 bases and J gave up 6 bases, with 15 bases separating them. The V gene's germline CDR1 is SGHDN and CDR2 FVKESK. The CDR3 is CASSPKFGVAGELFF. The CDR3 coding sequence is TGTGCCAGCAGCCCTAAATTCGGGGTCGCCGGGGAGCTGTTTTTT.

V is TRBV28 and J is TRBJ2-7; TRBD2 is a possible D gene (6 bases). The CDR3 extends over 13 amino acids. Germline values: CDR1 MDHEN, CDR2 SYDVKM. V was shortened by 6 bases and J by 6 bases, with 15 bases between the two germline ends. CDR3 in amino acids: CASRHRETSEQYF. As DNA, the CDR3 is TGTGCCAGCAGACACAGAGAGACTAGCGAGCAGTACTTC. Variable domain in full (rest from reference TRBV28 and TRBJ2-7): DVKVTQSSRYLVKRTGEKVFLECVQDMDHENMFWYRQDPGLGLRLIYFSYDVKMKEKGDIPEGYSVSREKKERFSLILESASTNQTSMYLCASRHRETSEQYFGPGTRLTVT.

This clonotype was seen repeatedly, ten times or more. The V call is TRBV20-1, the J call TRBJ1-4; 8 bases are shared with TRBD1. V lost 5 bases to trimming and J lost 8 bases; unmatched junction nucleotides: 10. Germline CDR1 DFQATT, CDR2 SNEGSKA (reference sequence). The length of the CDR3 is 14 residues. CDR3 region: CSAPLRTGPEKLFF. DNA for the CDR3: TGCAGTGCTCCCCTTCGGACAGGGCCAGAAAAACTGTTTTTT.

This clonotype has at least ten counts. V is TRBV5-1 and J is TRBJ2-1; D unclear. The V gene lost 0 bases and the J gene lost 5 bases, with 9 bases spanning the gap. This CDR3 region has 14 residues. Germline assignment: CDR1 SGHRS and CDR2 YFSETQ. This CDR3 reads CASSLVAPDNEQFF. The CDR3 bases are TGCGCCAGCAGCTTGGTGGCCCCAGACAATGAGCAGTTCTTC.

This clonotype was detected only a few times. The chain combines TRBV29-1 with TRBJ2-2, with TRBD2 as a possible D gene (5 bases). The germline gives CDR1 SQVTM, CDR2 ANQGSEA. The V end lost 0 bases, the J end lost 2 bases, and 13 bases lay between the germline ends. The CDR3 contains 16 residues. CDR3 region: CSVEEWRAGNTGELFF. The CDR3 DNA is TGCAGCGTTGAAGAATGGCGGGCTGGAAACACCGGGGAGCTGTTTTTT.